A single sample gave rise to the 9 T cell receptor beta chains below, sequenced in a study of OX40 agonist ivuxolimab in advanced cancers. Sequencing used immunoSEQ multiplex PCR; TCRdb keeps in-frame clones, though not all of them. Seen here are nearly 55,000 clones, approximately 84% observed once, and the top ten hold approximately 1.3%. This sample comprised CD4+ or CD8+ T cells sorted from blood, obtained in a trial of the OX40 agonist ivuxolimab. These receptors came from an adult with an advanced solid tumor such as melanoma, head and neck, liver or kidney cancer.

The rearrangement links TRBV30 to TRBJ2-2; D possibly matches TRBD1 or TRBD2 (5 bases each). The germline V and J ends were trimmed by 0 bases and 6 bases, with 14 bases remaining between them. CDR1 is GTSNPN, CDR2 SVGIG, per germline (reference sequence). This CDR3 comprises 15 residues. The CDR3 coding sequence is TGTGCCTGGAGTGTACGAAACGGGGCAGCCGGGGAGCTGTTTTTT. It is translated as CAWSVRNGAAGELFF.

The rearrangement links TRBV10-3 to TRBJ1-1; D call uncertain. Between the trimmed V and J ends, which lost 11 bases and 1 base, there was a span of 20 bases. This CDR3 region has 15 residues. Germline CDR1 and CDR2: ENHRY and SYGVKD. The CDR3 loop is CASKATWEGNTEAFF. CDR3 nucleotide sequence: TGTGCCTCCAAAGCCACTTGGGAGGGGAACACTGAAGCTTTCTTT.

The chain links TRBV5-6 to TRBJ1-1; 7 positions agree with TRBD1. Germline lookup yields CDR1 SGHDT and CDR2 YYEEEE. With 4 bases clipped from V and 0 bases from J, the junction kept 9 bases outside the gene matches. The CDR3 loop spans 16 amino acids. The CDR3 region is CASSPDTGALNTEAFF. As DNA, the CDR3 is TGTGCCAGCAGCCCAGACACAGGGGCCCTGAACACTGAAGCTTTCTTT.

A word on this clone: Just one base apart from a much larger clone, this may be a read error. The rearrangement uses TRBV6-1 and TRBJ2-7, with D uncertain. The germline V gene encodes CDR1 MNHNS and CDR2 SASEGT. This CDR3 has 15 residues. V lost 1 base, J lost 6 bases, and 16 bases lay in between. The CDR3, as DNA: TGTGCCAGCAGTGAAGAATCCTGGAGCCTGAGCGAGCAGTACTTC. This codes for CASSEESWSLSEQYF.

V gene TRBV6-5 combines with J gene TRBJ2-1; a weak D match, TRBD2 (5 bases). Trimming removed 0 bases at V and 5 bases at J, with 14 bases between. The CDR3 totals 16 residues. The germline CDR1 and CDR2 sequences are MNHEY and SVGAGI. CDR3 amino acids: CASSYSGVGINNEQFF. The CDR3 bases are TGTGCCAGCAGTTACTCGGGTGTCGGGATTAACAATGAGCAGTTCTTC.

V usage is TRBV4-2 and J usage is TRBJ2-6; 9 bases match TRBD2. This CDR3 region has 20 residues. The germline V gene encodes CDR1 LGHNA and CDR2 YNFKEQ. V was pared by 0 bases and J by 1 base, with 10 bases of the junction left unmatched. The CDR3 region has the DNA TGTGCCAGCAGCCAAGATCCCCTAGCGGGGATTCCTTCTGGGGCCAACGTCCTGACTTTC. This codes for CASSQDPLAGIPSGANVLTF.

The chain links TRBV6-5 to TRBJ2-3, with TRBD1 identical over 8 bases. The junction had 5 bases not matched to a gene; V was cut back by 4 bases and J by 2 bases. The germline gives CDR1 MNHEY, CDR2 SVGAGI. The CDR3 is 15 amino acids. CDR3 DNA: TGTGCCAGCAGTTTCCAGGACAGGGCCACAGATACGCAGTATTTT. It encodes CASSFQDRATDTQYF.

The rearrangement joins TRBV7-2 to TRBJ2-4, with no clear D. Germline V gene data show CDR1 as SGHTA and CDR2 as FQGNSA. V was pared by 1 base and J by 0 bases, with 4 bases between. This CDR3 has 14 residues. The CDR3 DNA is TGTGCCAGCAGCTTAGAGATAGCCAAAAACATTCAGTACTTC. Amino acid sequence: CASSLEIAKNIQYF.

The gene calls are TRBV6-5 and TRBJ1-2; 9 nucleotides align to TRBD1. This CDR3 region has 15 residues. Losses at the gene ends were 7 bases for V and 0 bases for J; bases not matched to a gene: 6. Germline CDR1 MNHEY, CDR2 SVGAGI. The DNA of the CDR3 is TGTGCCAGCACCGGGACAGGGAGAGCTAACTATGGCTACACCTTC. Its translation: CASTGTGRANYGYTF.